This T cell receptor beta chain was sequenced in a study of CD8+ T cells in alopecia areata. For the study at large: Treated patients were dosed with oral tofacitinib, taking 5 to 10 mg twice daily.

RNA was isolated and reverse transcribed to cDNA, the sequencing template. Generated by immunoSEQ multiplex PCR, the TCRdb table keeps only in-frame clones and is missing some. The sample lists about 91,000 clones; 40% to 55% were seen once. This clone was seen a few times. Antigen specificity is unknown. Lesional scalp tissue (obtained by punch biopsy) and peripheral blood were collected from alopecia areata patients. General observations from the study: Normal-skin resident alphabeta T cells also appear among scalp sample sequences. Whereas mice showed it more clearly, TCR sharing across patients was murkier, possibly because of HLA.

Between the trimmed V and J ends, which lost 5 bases and 8 bases, there was a span of 19 bases. CDR1 is SGHNT, CDR2 YENEEA, per germline. This CDR3 is 15 amino acids long. The J gene is TRBJ2-1, the V gene TRBV11-3; D could derive from TRBD1 or TRBD2 (5 bases each). This TCR was recovered from a human donor with alopecia areata. Sample: CD4+ T cells sorted from blood. CDR3 nucleotide sequence: TGTGCCAGCAGCCATGGGACGGTGACCCCCGATGAGCAGTTCTTC. It translates to CASSHGTVTPDEQFF.